This T cell receptor (beta chain) was recorded in a study of blood T cell repertoires in COVID-19. Study-level background: The cDNA or gDNA used as material had been derived from T cells, B-cell-depleted T cells, or PBMCs.

CDR3 length: 13 amino acids. Germline V CDR1 and CDR2: GTSNPN, SVGIG (reference sequence). Trimming removed 2 bases from V and 6 bases from J, with 11 bases in between. Original data processing: Amplification with reference gene primers provided the estimates of nucleated cell counts. Assay: immunoSEQ multiplex PCR; the TCRdb copy retains only in-frame clones and omits some. Clone size and the V and J calls come from that table; the DNA yielded D and trimming. The repertoire has about 240,000 clones, 87% of them found once; the top ten carry roughly 2.6%. Those who participated ranged in age from roughly 18 to 89 years and resided in approximately 23 US areas. Each participant's cohort was designated according to participant-reported clinical history.

The sequence came from a woman in her 30s with acute COVID-19. The chain combines TRBV30 with TRBJ1-5; D possibly corresponds to TRBD1 (6 bases). Input material: PBMCs or T cells enriched from blood (not recorded which). The CDR3 is CAWSPSGVQPQHF. In nucleotides, the CDR3 is TGTGCCTGGAGTCCCTCAGGGGTTCAGCCCCAGCATTTT.